The 8 T cell receptor beta chains given below trace back to one sample, sequenced in a study of blood T cells in healthy people across ages. The second PCR ran roughly 7 to 12 cycles with a sample-barcoded 5' primer and J-beta primers. TCRdb reprocessed the 5' RACE reads with MiXCR, giving one entry per CDR3 protein. The table lists 650,000 to 1,000,000 distinct CDR3 sequences, around 36% of them singletons. Source material: blood. The receptors here all came from a man younger than 35 in good health.

The chain recombines TRBV7-9 with TRBJ1-6; D not resolved. Per germline, CDR1 SEHNR and CDR2 FQNEAQ (reference sequence). This CDR3 is built from 12 residues. V was shortened by 2 bases and J by 10 bases, with 6 bases between the two germline ends. CDR3 amino acids: CASSLSLSPLHF. CDR3 nucleotide sequence: TGTGCCAGCAGCTTATCATTGTCACCCCTCCACTTT.

This clonotype was counted at least ten times. CDR3 bases: TGTGCCAGCAGTGGAGGGGCGCGGGAGCAGTTCTTC. Protein: CASSGGAREQFF. The V gene is TRBV2, the J gene TRBJ2-1, with D perhaps assigned TRBD1 or TRBD2 (5 bases each). The V and J ends lost 4 bases and 10 bases respectively, with 11 bases between them. The CDR3 loop spans 12 amino acids. Germline CDR1 is SNHLY and CDR2 is FYNNEI.

The chain employs TRBV6-1 and TRBJ2-7; D ambiguous. This CDR3 region has 14 residues. V lost 1 base and J 2 bases, leaving 9 bases between the germline ends. Germline lookup yields CDR1 MNHNS and CDR2 SASEGT. The CDR3: CASSEGSLPYEQYF. Here the CDR3 DNA reads TGTGCCAGCAGTGAAGGGTCGCTCCCCTACGAGCAGTACTTC.

The J gene is TRBJ2-7, the V gene TRBV11-2; D gene uncertain. V dropped 2 bases and J dropped 6 bases, with 8 bases sitting between them. The CDR3 loop spans 12 amino acids. Per the germline V gene, CDR1 is SGHAT and CDR2 is FQNNGV. The CDR3 region is CASSLKGTEQYF. The DNA of the CDR3 is TGTGCCAGCAGCTTAAAGGGTACCGAGCAGTACTTC.

Comments on this clonotype: Its ends do not fully match the called genes, so a read error is possible. J is TRBJ2-1 and V is TRBV5-4; D remains ambiguous. Germline V gives CDR1 SGHNT, CDR2 YYREEE (reference sequence). The CDR3 has 16 residues. CDR3 DNA: TGTGCCAGCAGCTTGGAGGTTACGGTATTCTACAAGGAGCAGTTCTTC. This codes for CASSLEVTVFYKEQFF.

Ten or more counts support this clonotype. This sequence joins TRBV29-1 and TRBJ2-7; no clear D. Germline loops: CDR1 SQVTM, CDR2 ANQGSEA. Trimming took 1 base from V and 4 from J, leaving 17 bases between them. This CDR3 has 15 residues. For the CDR3, the DNA is TGCAGCGTTGAAGCACCCCTAGACATGGGGTACGAGCAGTACTTC. It is translated as CSVEAPLDMGYEQYF.

This clonotype showed up many times. This chain links TRBV12-3 or TRBV12-4 with TRBJ2-7; D gene uncertain. CDR3 length: 16 amino acids. Trimming shortened V by 2 bases and J by 0 bases, and 14 bases separated the two germline ends. The CDR3 region is CASSLILRFSSYEQYF. The CDR3 DNA sequence: TGTGCCAGCAGTTTAATTTTGCGTTTTAGCTCCTACGAGCAGTACTTC.

The CDR3 spells CSVEGLGRISYNEQFF. CDR3 in DNA: TGCAGCGTTGAAGGGCTAGGGAGAATCTCCTACAATGAGCAGTTCTTC. The chain couples TRBV29-1 to TRBJ2-1; weak D call: TRBD2 (5 bases). This CDR3 spans 16 amino acids. CDR1 and CDR2 (germline): SQVTM, ANQGSEA. V was trimmed by 1 base and J by 0 bases, leaving 13 bases between them.